This paragraph covers one T cell receptor beta chain sequence. The junction does not match germline at one end; this may be a read error. These data come from a study of T cell changes during pregnancy in multiple sclerosis. Sequenced by immunoSEQ multiplex PCR; TCRdb stores in-frame clones only, minus some. The sample has over 45,000 clones, around 92% seen once; the top ten hold around 0.91%. Germline CDR1 reads SGHDT; CDR2 reads YYEEEE. The CDR3 sequence is 16 residues long. Sequenced here: CD4+ T cells from peripheral blood mononuclear cells, sampled in the second trimester of pregnancy. The gene calls are TRBV5-6 and TRBJ2-1; D is undetermined. The TCR comes from a female donor in good health, enrolled as a control in a pregnancy study. The CDR3 protein is CTSSYPLAPPYNEQFF. CDR3 sequence (DNA): TGTACCAGCAGCTATCCCCTGGCCCCACCGTACAATGAGCAGTTCTTC.